The entry that follows covers one TCR beta chain sequence. This sample was taken from a study of cytomegalovirus exposure and HLA in healthy donors. The length of the CDR3 is 15 residues. Germline lookup yields CDR1 SGDLS and CDR2 YYNGEE. Trimming stripped 0 bases from V and 1 base from J, with 10 bases between. The method was immunoSEQ multiplex PCR; TCRdb's version includes in-frame clones alone and lacks a portion of them. The profile covers roughly 80,000 clones, with 94% appearing a single time and approximately 3.5% taken by the ten largest. The chain employs TRBV9 and TRBJ1-1; D is unclear. The receptor's source is a woman in her late teens or twenties in good health and CMV-seropositive. Sample: PBMCs. CDR3 DNA sequence: TGTGCCAGCAGCGTAGCCGCCTCAGAGAACACTGAAGCTTTCTTT. This encodes CASSVAASENTEAFF. The whole variable domain, filled in from reference TRBV9 and TRBJ1-1, reads DSGVTQTPKHLITATGQRVTLRCSPRSGDLSVYWYQQSLDQGLQFLIQYYNGEERAKGNILERFSAQQFPDLHSELNLSSLELGDSALYFCASSVAASENTEAFFGQGTRLTVV.